A single sample gave rise to the 17 T cell receptor beta chains below, sequenced in a study of blood T cell repertoires in COVID-19. Method: immunoSEQ multiplex PCR; TCRdb's copy keeps in-frame clones and lacks some. Of fewer than 250,000 clones listed, just under 85% are singletons. The sequenced sample consisted of peripheral blood. These receptor sequences come from a woman of 80 years or more with acute or convalescent COVID-19.

The CDR3 DNA reads as TGTGCCAGTAGTACTGGGGAAGCAGGGCCGAGGACAGCTTTCTTT. Its protein product is CASSTGEAGPRTAFF. The chain carries TRBV19 and TRBJ1-1, with a tentative D call TRBD1 (5 bases). Germline CDR1 LNHDA, CDR2 SQIVND (reference sequence). V gave up 4 bases and J gave up 10 bases, with 22 bases separating them. The CDR3 runs 15 residues.

J is TRBJ1-2 and V is TRBV9, with 7 bases fitting TRBD1. Germline V gives CDR1 SGDLS, CDR2 YYNGEE. This CDR3 is 14 amino acids long. The V and J ends lost 4 bases and 1 base, in that order; junction bases with no gene match: 4. In DNA form, the CDR3 reads TGTGCCAGCAGCCAGACAGGGATTAACTATGGCTACACCTTC. It translates to CASSQTGINYGYTF.

The J gene is TRBJ1-5, the V gene TRBV2; a possible D gene is TRBD1 (5 bases). This CDR3 is 15 amino acids long. Trimming removed 5 bases at V and 1 base at J, with 12 bases between. CDR1 and CDR2 from the germline V gene are SNHLY and FYNNEI. The CDR3 loop is CASSLMDMSNQPQHF. The CDR3 nucleotides read TGTGCCAGCAGTCTAATGGACATGAGCAATCAGCCCCAGCATTTT.

This sequence joins TRBV30 and TRBJ2-7; D unclear. Germline V CDR1 and CDR2: GTSNPN, SVGIG (reference sequence). This CDR3 contains 12 residues. V was shortened by 3 bases and J by 4 bases, with 10 bases between the two germline ends. CDR3 nucleotides: TGTGCCTGGAGGTCCGACAATTACGAGCAGTACTTC. Translation: CAWRSDNYEQYF.

The chain uses TRBV7-8 and TRBJ1-1; D is unclear. V was cut by 1 base and J by 5 bases, with 5 bases left in between. The germline gives CDR1 SGHVS, CDR2 FQNEAQ. The CDR3 is 12 amino acids. The CDR3 is CASSLEQTEAFF. Written as DNA, the CDR3 is TGTGCCAGCAGCTTAGAGCAAACTGAAGCTTTCTTT. Supplemented by reference TRBV7-8 and TRBJ1-1, the full variable domain reads GAGVSQSPRYKVAKRGQDVALRCDPISGHVSLFWYQQALGQGPEFLTYFQNEAQLDKSGLPSDRFFAERPEGSVSTLKIQRTQQEDSAVYLCASSLEQTEAFFGQGTRLTVV.

This clone occurred a few times. The rearrangement joins TRBV9 to TRBJ1-6; D perhaps matches TRBD1 (6 bases). V lost 0 bases and J lost 5, with 12 bases in between. Germline CDR1 reads SGDLS; CDR2 reads YYNGEE. This CDR3 region has 16 residues. The CDR3 protein is CASSVVPDSDNSPLHF. The CDR3 region has the DNA TGTGCCAGCAGCGTAGTTCCGGACAGCGATAATTCACCCCTCCACTTT.

The chain employs TRBV18 and TRBJ1-2; TRBD1 aligns across 11 bases. The CDR3 is 17 residues long. Per germline, CDR1 KGHSH and CDR2 LQKENI. The V segment lost 3 bases and the J segment 7 bases; nucleotides outside the gene matches: 13. CDR3 in amino acids: CASSPSIGQGAEGGYTF. The DNA of the CDR3 is TGTGCCAGCTCACCGTCCATAGGACAGGGGGCTGAGGGTGGCTACACCTTC.

The chain carries TRBV3-1 (or the pseudogene TRBV3-2) and TRBJ1-1; D is unresolved. In germline, CDR1 is LGHDT, CDR2 YNNKEL (reference sequence). The CDR3 is 15 residues long. V lost 1 base to trimming and J lost 4 bases, with 13 bases between them. The CDR3 DNA reads TGTGCCAGCAGCCAAGGGTTGGAGGGAGGCACTGAAGCTTTCTTT. This codes for CASSQGLEGGTEAFF.

J is TRBJ2-5 and V is TRBV28; the match to TRBD2 covers 12 bases. Germline V gene data show CDR1 as MDHEN and CDR2 as SYDVKM. The CDR3 is 19 amino acids. The V gene end was trimmed by 3 bases and the J gene end by 0 bases; junction bases not matched to a gene: 11. Written as DNA, the CDR3 is TGTGCCAGCAGTTTGAATTTGAGACTAGCGGGGGTAAACCAAGAGACCCAGTACTTC. It specifies CASSLNLRLAGVNQETQYF. The full variable domain, its missing parts supplied by reference TRBV28 and TRBJ2-5, is DVKVTQSSRYLVKRTGEKVFLECVQDMDHENMFWYRQDPGLGLRLIYFSYDVKMKEKGDIPEGYSVSREKKERFSLILESASTNQTSMYLCASSLNLRLAGVNQETQYFGPGTRLLVL.

This clone appeared a single time. This chain joins TRBV9 and TRBJ1-4; D is perhaps TRBD1 (5 bases). This CDR3 contains 14 residues. Germline-derived CDR1 and CDR2 are SGDLS and YYNGEE. Trimming shortened V by 2 bases and J by 2 bases, and 7 bases separated the two germline ends. The CDR3 is CASSVRGTNEKLFF. CDR3 nucleotide sequence: TGTGCCAGCAGCGTGCGGGGGACTAATGAAAAACTGTTTTTT.

This clone was seen just once. J is TRBJ2-1 and V is TRBV7-2, with 8 nucleotides matching TRBD2. The length of the CDR3 is 16 residues. Germline loops: CDR1 SGHTA, CDR2 FQGNSA. J lost 4 bases, V lost 1 base, and 6 bases had no gene match. The CDR3 sequence: CASSLVSGSAYNEQFF. The CDR3 bases are TGTGCCAGCAGCTTAGTGAGCGGGAGTGCATACAATGAGCAGTTCTTC.

This rearrangement joins TRBV5-1 to TRBJ2-7, with a tentative D call TRBD2 (5 bases). CDR3 size: 15 residues. V lost 5 bases and J 4 bases, leaving 19 bases between the germline ends. Germline V gene sequence: CDR1 SGHRS, CDR2 YFSETQ. The CDR3 spells CASSYDTGLGYEQYF. CDR3 DNA sequence: TGCGCCAGCAGTTACGATACGGGGTTGGGGTACGAGCAGTACTTC.

CDR3 residues: CASSGTSGQETQYF. The CDR3 region has the DNA TGTGCCAGCAGTGGGACTAGCGGACAAGAGACCCAGTACTTC. This sequence joins TRBV2 and TRBJ2-5, with TRBD2 matching 10 bases. Trimming took 4 bases from V and 2 from J; bases not matched to a gene: 1. The CDR3 spans 14 residues. CDR1 SNHLY and CDR2 FYNNEI come from the germline V gene.

This chain connects TRBV11-1 to TRBJ2-7; no reliable D call. Germline V gene sequence: CDR1 SGHAT, CDR2 FQDESV (reference sequence). V was pared by 5 bases and J by 0 bases, with 5 bases between. CDR3 length equals 12 residues. This CDR3 is CASSPISYEQYF. In DNA form, the CDR3 reads TGTGCCAGCAGCCCCATCTCCTACGAGCAGTACTTC.

This chain joins TRBV6-2 or TRBV6-3 and TRBJ2-7; 8 nucleotides match TRBD2. V shed 4 bases and J 4 bases; nucleotides not matched to a gene: 6. Germline CDR1 is MNHEY and CDR2 is SVGEGT. CDR3 size: 14 residues. Here the CDR3 reads CASSSWTSKYEQYF. The CDR3 nucleotides are TGTGCCAGCAGTTCCTGGACTAGCAAATACGAGCAGTACTTC.

In DNA form, the CDR3 reads TGCGCCAGCAGCCGGACGGGGAGCTACTCACTAGGCTACACCTTC. It is translated as CASSRTGSYSLGYTF. The V and J genes are TRBV4-1 and TRBJ1-2, with D unclear. V dropped 4 bases and J dropped 8 bases, with 20 bases sitting between them. Germline V gene sequence: CDR1 MGHRA, CDR2 YSYEKL. The CDR3 sequence is 15 residues long.

The V call is TRBV9, the J call TRBJ2-7, with 10 bases that match TRBD2. Germline lookup yields CDR1 SGDLS and CDR2 YYNGEE. Unmatched junction bases numbered 5, after V lost 2 bases and J lost 6 bases. This CDR3 region has 14 residues. CDR3 bases: TGTGCCAGCAGCGTTTCTAGCGGGGGCGGCGAGCAGTACTTC. It encodes CASSVSSGGGEQYF.